Each of the 31 T cell receptor beta chains below was sequenced from the same sample in a study of blood T cell repertoires in COVID-19 (dated by TCRdb to 2020 to 2021). Libraries were constructed by the immunoSEQ multiplex PCR assay. TCRdb mirrors the immuneACCESS table, restricted to in-frame sequences. Some clones are absent from its copies; in checked studies, under half trace to an unresolved V gene, and the reason for the others is unknown. The sample table holds 120,000 or so clones, of which over 60% were seen once. The top ten constitute 30% to 45% of the sample. Sample: peripheral blood. These receptors all come from a man between 35 and 55 years old with active or convalescent COVID-19.

The V call is TRBV7-9, the J call TRBJ2-2; tentative D call: TRBD2 (7 bases). CDR1 is SEHNR and CDR2 is FQNEAQ in the germline V gene (reference sequence). The ends were cut back, 3 bases at V and 6 bases at J, with 20 bases in the middle. This CDR3 is 17 amino acids long. CDR3 in DNA: TGTGCCAGCAGCTTTAGGGGGGGCTCTCCTCTGTCCGGGGAGCTGTTTTTT. As protein: CASSFRGGSPLSGELFF. Together with reference TRBV7-9 and TRBJ2-2, the CDR3 gives the full variable domain: DTGVSQNPRHKITKRGQNVTFRCDPISEHNRLYWYRQTLGQGPEFLTYFQNEAQLEKSRLLSDRFSAERPKGSFSTLEIQRTEQGDSAMYLCASSFRGGSPLSGELFFGEGSRLTVL.

V is TRBV15 and J is TRBJ2-7; D unclear. This CDR3 spans 17 amino acids. Germline loops: CDR1 LNHNV, CDR2 YYDKDF (reference sequence). V lost 0 bases, J lost 1 base, and 16 bases lay in between. CDR3 protein: CATSRDIVEWRSYEQYF. CDR3 bases: TGTGCCACCAGCAGAGATATTGTAGAATGGAGATCCTACGAGCAGTACTTC.

The chain combines TRBV5-4 with TRBJ2-7, with 9 nucleotides matching TRBD1. From germline, CDR1 is SGHNT and CDR2 YYREEE (reference sequence). There are 15 residues in the CDR3. J gave up 5 bases and V 4 bases, and 10 bases lay outside the gene matches. The CDR3 DNA sequence: TGTGCCAGCAGCACCCCCACCGGGACAGGGAACGAGCAGTACTTC. Translation: CASSTPTGTGNEQYF.

This rearrangement joins TRBV19 to TRBJ2-1; 11 bases match TRBD1. The CDR3 covers 15 residues. The germline V gene encodes CDR1 LNHDA and CDR2 SQIVND (reference sequence). V gave up 7 bases and J gave up 6 bases; unmatched junction bases: 8. This chain's CDR3 is CASTYGGTGGNEQFF. The CDR3 DNA follows: TGTGCCAGTACCTATGGGGGGACAGGGGGCAATGAGCAGTTCTTC.

This chain uses TRBV5-1 with TRBJ2-2; 7 nucleotides line up with TRBD1. The J segment lost 6 bases and the V segment lost 2 bases, leaving 10 bases of the junction unmatched. Germline V gene lookup returns CDR1 SGHRS and CDR2 YFSETQ. This CDR3 comprises 16 residues. In nucleotides, the CDR3 is TGCGCCAGCAGCTTCTCATCCTCCGACAGGGCCGGGGAGCTGTTTTTT. This sequence encodes CASSFSSSDRAGELFF.

V usage is TRBV30 and J usage is TRBJ1-5; 7 bases agree with TRBD1. CDR3 length equals 14 residues. V lost 3 bases and J lost 4; bases outside the gene matches: 6. Germline lookup yields CDR1 GTSNPN and CDR2 SVGIG (reference sequence). CDR3 amino acids: CAWRTGQPNQPQHF. The DNA of the CDR3 is TGTGCCTGGAGGACGGGACAGCCGAATCAGCCCCAGCATTTT.

V and J are TRBV28 and TRBJ1-1; D gene ambiguous. V lost 1 base to trimming and J lost 5 bases, with 5 bases between them. In germline, CDR1 is MDHEN, CDR2 SYDVKM. The CDR3 totals 12 residues. The CDR3 nucleotides read TGTGCCAGCAGTTTATCGGGGACTGAAGCTTTCTTT. Amino acids: CASSLSGTEAFF.

The chain is built from TRBV5-1 and TRBJ2-3; D perhaps matches TRBD1 (5 bases). V was shortened by 0 bases and J by 2 bases, with 7 bases between the two germline ends. Germline V gene sequence: CDR1 SGHRS, CDR2 YFSETQ. CDR3 length equals 14 residues. CDR3 sequence reads: CASSLGQPTDTQYF. CDR3 bases: TGCGCCAGCAGCTTGGGACAGCCCACAGATACGCAGTATTTT.

The chain carries TRBV27 and TRBJ2-7; 7 bases map to TRBD2. The CDR3 runs 15 residues. Germline lookup yields CDR1 MNHEY and CDR2 SMNVEV (reference sequence). The trim removed 0 bases at V and 2 bases at J, leaving 4 bases unmatched. CDR3 sequence reads: CASSLSSSGTYEQYF. In nucleotides, the CDR3 is TGTGCCAGCAGTTTATCGTCGAGCGGGACCTACGAGCAGTACTTC.

The chain is built from TRBV4-3 and TRBJ2-1, with D perhaps TRBD1 (6 bases). The germline CDR1 and CDR2 sequences are LGHNA and YSLEER. The V and J ends lost 0 bases and 4 bases respectively, with 10 bases between them. This CDR3 contains 15 residues. The CDR3 spells CASSQDPQGYNEQFF. The CDR3 DNA is TGCGCCAGCAGCCAAGATCCCCAGGGGTACAATGAGCAGTTCTTC.

V and J are TRBV19 and TRBJ2-1, with 8 bases lining up with TRBD1. Losses at the gene ends were 7 bases for V and 8 bases for J; bases not matched to a gene: 16. CDR1 LNHDA and CDR2 SQIVND come from the germline V gene (reference sequence). The length of the CDR3 is 16 residues. The CDR3 protein is CASNDWGAGGADEQFF. For the CDR3, the DNA is TGTGCCAGTAATGATTGGGGGGCAGGGGGCGCAGATGAGCAGTTCTTC.

The chain uses TRBV28 and TRBJ1-5, with D unclear. Germline V gene lookup returns CDR1 MDHEN and CDR2 SYDVKM. The CDR3 sequence is 12 residues long. V lost 6 bases and J 11 bases, leaving 14 bases between the germline ends. The CDR3 DNA sequence: TGTGCCAGCAGCCTTGATAGAGCGGCCCAGCATTTT. Amino acids: CASSLDRAAQHF.

The chain couples TRBV7-2 to TRBJ2-7; 7 bases are shared with TRBD1. The CDR3 covers 13 residues. Trimming took 1 base from V and 3 from J; bases not matched to a gene: 0. Germline V lookup: CDR1 SGHTA, CDR2 FQGNSA. The CDR3 sequence: CASSLGDSYEQYF. In DNA form, the CDR3 reads TGTGCCAGCAGCTTAGGGGACAGCTACGAGCAGTACTTC.

The chain employs TRBV27 and TRBJ2-7; tentative D call: TRBD1 (6 bases). CDR1 is MNHEY and CDR2 is SMNVEV in the germline V gene (reference sequence). The CDR3 is made up of 13 amino acids. V lost 6 bases and J lost 1, with 10 bases in between. CDR3 sequence reads: CASRGGGSYEQYF. The DNA for the CDR3 is TGTGCCAGCAGAGGGGGTGGGTCCTACGAGCAGTACTTC.

The CDR3 here is CASSQDSRGNTIYF. The DNA for the CDR3 is TGCGCCAGCAGCCAAGATTCCAGGGGAAACACCATATATTTT. This sequence joins TRBV4-3 and TRBJ1-3; no definite D call. CDR1 is LGHNA and CDR2 is YSLEER in the germline V gene. The CDR3 covers 14 residues. Deletions cut 0 bases from V and 4 bases from J, with 7 bases between.

The rearrangement uses TRBV7-9 and TRBJ1-1; 11 bases agree with TRBD1. CDR3 length: 15 residues. V lost 5 bases to trimming and J lost 6 bases; unmatched junction nucleotides: 8. Germline V lookup: CDR1 SEHNR, CDR2 FQNEAQ (reference sequence). The CDR3 reads CASSGPGTGGSEAFF. CDR3 coding DNA: TGTGCCAGCAGCGGACCCGGGACAGGGGGATCTGAAGCTTTCTTT.

The chain is built from TRBV5-6 and TRBJ2-1; 7 bases match TRBD1. Germline CDR1 SGHDT, CDR2 YYEEEE. The CDR3 sequence is 14 residues long. V lost 2 bases, J lost 7 bases, and 6 bases stayed unmatched. The DNA of the CDR3 is TGTGCCAGCAGCTTAGGGGACAGCTTTAATGAGCAGTTCTTC. Translating it yields CASSLGDSFNEQFF.

This clone was detected once. This chain connects TRBV6-5 to TRBJ2-3; no firm D call. The CDR3 is made up of 12 amino acids. V lost 5 bases and J 2 bases, leaving 5 bases between the germline ends. Germline CDR1 is MNHEY and CDR2 is SVGAGI. Here the CDR3 reads CASSTTTDTQYF. CDR3 DNA sequence: TGTGCCAGCAGTACTACCACAGATACGCAGTATTTT.

This chain joins TRBV4-1 and TRBJ1-3; D perhaps matches TRBD1 (6 bases). Germline CDR1 MGHRA, CDR2 YSYEKL. This CDR3 comprises 17 residues. Trimming took off 4 bases at V and 4 bases at J, with 20 bases between the two ends. CDR3 sequence (DNA): TGCGCCAGCAGCCCTTCCCTGTCCGGGACATCGGGAAACACCATATATTTT. This codes for CASSPSLSGTSGNTIYF.

V is TRBV2 and J is TRBJ1-5; TRBD1 is a possible D gene (6 bases). This CDR3 contains 15 residues. V was clipped by 1 base and J by 2 bases, with 9 bases between them. The V gene's germline CDR1 is SNHLY and CDR2 FYNNEI. CDR3 bases: TGTGCCAGCAGTGAAGAGAGACAGGGCAATCAGCCCCAGCATTTT. It yields the protein CASSEERQGNQPQHF.

This chain links TRBV28 with TRBJ1-2; a weak D match, TRBD1 (5 bases). Germline V gives CDR1 MDHEN, CDR2 SYDVKM. The CDR3 extends over 14 amino acids. Trimming left V 3 bases short and J 2 bases short, with 10 bases between. The CDR3 sequence is CASSFPPGNYGYTF. The CDR3 DNA reads TGTGCCAGCAGTTTTCCCCCAGGGAACTATGGCTACACCTTC.

The gene calls are TRBV7-2 and TRBJ2-5, with 7 positions matching TRBD1. Trimming cost V 4 bases and J 2 bases; bases outside gene matches: 7. The CDR3 covers 15 residues. From germline, CDR1 is SGHTA and CDR2 FQGNSA. This chain's CDR3 is CASSSWTGVQETQYF. The CDR3 DNA follows: TGTGCCAGCAGCTCCTGGACAGGAGTACAAGAGACCCAGTACTTC.

This clone turned up a few times. V and J are TRBV6-2 or TRBV6-3 and TRBJ1-1; tentatively, D is TRBD1 (5 bases). Trimming stripped 6 bases from V and 6 bases from J, with 17 bases between. Germline-derived CDR1 and CDR2 are MNHEY and SVGEGT. This CDR3 spans 14 amino acids. The CDR3 region is CASSSYGGRAEAFF. The CDR3 DNA sequence: TGTGCCAGCAGCTCCTATGGGGGGAGGGCTGAAGCTTTCTTT.

The V gene is TRBV4-1, the J gene TRBJ1-1; 11 nucleotides line up with TRBD1. V dropped 4 bases and J dropped 7; count of bases not matched to a gene: 2. This CDR3 has 13 residues. The germline gives CDR1 MGHRA, CDR2 YSYEKL. CDR3 sequence: CASSRGTGGEAFF. In nucleotides, the CDR3 is TGCGCCAGCAGCCGTGGGACAGGGGGTGAAGCTTTCTTT.

This sequence joins TRBV7-3 and TRBJ2-1, with TRBD2 identical over 8 bases. V dropped 3 bases and J dropped 5; count of bases not matched to a gene: 9. This CDR3 is 16 amino acids long. Germline V gene data show CDR1 as SGHTA and CDR2 as FQGTGA. CDR3 in amino acids: CASSFTAGAVHNEQFF. The CDR3 nucleotides are TGTGCCAGCAGCTTCACAGCGGGAGCTGTCCACAATGAGCAGTTCTTC.

This clone has more than one count but fewer than ten. The chain has TRBV9 and TRBJ2-2; 9 bases line up with TRBD1. The CDR3 has 16 residues. In germline, CDR1 is SGDLS, CDR2 YYNGEE. Trimming cost V 4 bases and J 2 bases; bases outside gene matches: 6. The CDR3 loop is CASSSGQGANTGELFF. DNA of the CDR3: TGTGCCAGCAGCTCGGGACAGGGCGCAAACACCGGGGAGCTGTTTTTT.

The gene calls are TRBV24-1 and TRBJ1-1; D uncertain. Trimming removed 2 bases from V and 3 bases from J, with 6 bases in between. The length of the CDR3 is 13 residues. Germline CDR1 KGHDR, CDR2 SFDVKD. The CDR3 DNA reads TGTGCCACCAGTGATTCCCTAGACACTGAAGCTTTCTTT. Translated: CATSDSLDTEAFF.

The chain joins TRBV19 to TRBJ2-2, with 8 bases fitting TRBD2. Germline CDR1 and CDR2: LNHDA and SQIVND (reference sequence). The length of the CDR3 is 16 residues. The V and J ends lost 0 bases and 8 bases, in that order; junction bases with no gene match: 8. As DNA, the CDR3 is TGTGCCAGTAGTATAGAGGGGACTAGAATTCAAGGGGAGCTGTTTTTT. Encoded protein: CASSIEGTRIQGELFF.

This sequence joins TRBV25-1 and TRBJ2-3; tentatively, D is TRBD2 (6 bases). Germline V gives CDR1 MGHDK, CDR2 SYGVNS. Trimming left V 4 bases short and J 0 bases short, with 14 bases between. This CDR3 contains 16 residues. The chain's CDR3 is CASSAGTLSSTDTQYF. In DNA form, the CDR3 reads TGTGCCAGCAGTGCGGGGACTCTTTCTAGCACAGATACGCAGTATTTT. Supplemented by reference TRBV25-1 and TRBJ2-3, the full variable domain reads EADIYQTPRYLVIGTGKKITLECSQTMGHDKMYWYQQDPGMELHLIHYSYGVNSTEKGDLSSESTVSRIRTEHFPLTLESARPSHTSQYLCASSAGTLSSTDTQYFGPGTRLTVL.

The chain uses TRBV10-3 and TRBJ2-3; 7 bases agree with TRBD1. The germline V gene has CDR1 ENHRY and CDR2 SYGVKD. Germline trimming cut 0 bases from V and 1 base from J; bases unmatched to any gene: 7. The CDR3 extends over 17 amino acids. CDR3 DNA: TGTGCCATCAGTGAGTCAGGCTGGGACAGTGGCACAGATACGCAGTATTTT. The encoded protein is CAISESGWDSGTDTQYF.

This chain uses TRBV3-1 (or the pseudogene TRBV3-2) with TRBJ2-1; 8 nucleotides agree with TRBD2. V shed 4 bases, J shed 5 bases, and the junction held 7 bases outside the gene matches. Germline values: CDR1 LGHDT, CDR2 YNNKEL (reference sequence). This CDR3 is 15 amino acids long. The CDR3 nucleotides are TGTGCCAGCAGCCGAACCGGGACTAGGAACAATGAGCAGTTCTTC. This gives the protein CASSRTGTRNNEQFF.